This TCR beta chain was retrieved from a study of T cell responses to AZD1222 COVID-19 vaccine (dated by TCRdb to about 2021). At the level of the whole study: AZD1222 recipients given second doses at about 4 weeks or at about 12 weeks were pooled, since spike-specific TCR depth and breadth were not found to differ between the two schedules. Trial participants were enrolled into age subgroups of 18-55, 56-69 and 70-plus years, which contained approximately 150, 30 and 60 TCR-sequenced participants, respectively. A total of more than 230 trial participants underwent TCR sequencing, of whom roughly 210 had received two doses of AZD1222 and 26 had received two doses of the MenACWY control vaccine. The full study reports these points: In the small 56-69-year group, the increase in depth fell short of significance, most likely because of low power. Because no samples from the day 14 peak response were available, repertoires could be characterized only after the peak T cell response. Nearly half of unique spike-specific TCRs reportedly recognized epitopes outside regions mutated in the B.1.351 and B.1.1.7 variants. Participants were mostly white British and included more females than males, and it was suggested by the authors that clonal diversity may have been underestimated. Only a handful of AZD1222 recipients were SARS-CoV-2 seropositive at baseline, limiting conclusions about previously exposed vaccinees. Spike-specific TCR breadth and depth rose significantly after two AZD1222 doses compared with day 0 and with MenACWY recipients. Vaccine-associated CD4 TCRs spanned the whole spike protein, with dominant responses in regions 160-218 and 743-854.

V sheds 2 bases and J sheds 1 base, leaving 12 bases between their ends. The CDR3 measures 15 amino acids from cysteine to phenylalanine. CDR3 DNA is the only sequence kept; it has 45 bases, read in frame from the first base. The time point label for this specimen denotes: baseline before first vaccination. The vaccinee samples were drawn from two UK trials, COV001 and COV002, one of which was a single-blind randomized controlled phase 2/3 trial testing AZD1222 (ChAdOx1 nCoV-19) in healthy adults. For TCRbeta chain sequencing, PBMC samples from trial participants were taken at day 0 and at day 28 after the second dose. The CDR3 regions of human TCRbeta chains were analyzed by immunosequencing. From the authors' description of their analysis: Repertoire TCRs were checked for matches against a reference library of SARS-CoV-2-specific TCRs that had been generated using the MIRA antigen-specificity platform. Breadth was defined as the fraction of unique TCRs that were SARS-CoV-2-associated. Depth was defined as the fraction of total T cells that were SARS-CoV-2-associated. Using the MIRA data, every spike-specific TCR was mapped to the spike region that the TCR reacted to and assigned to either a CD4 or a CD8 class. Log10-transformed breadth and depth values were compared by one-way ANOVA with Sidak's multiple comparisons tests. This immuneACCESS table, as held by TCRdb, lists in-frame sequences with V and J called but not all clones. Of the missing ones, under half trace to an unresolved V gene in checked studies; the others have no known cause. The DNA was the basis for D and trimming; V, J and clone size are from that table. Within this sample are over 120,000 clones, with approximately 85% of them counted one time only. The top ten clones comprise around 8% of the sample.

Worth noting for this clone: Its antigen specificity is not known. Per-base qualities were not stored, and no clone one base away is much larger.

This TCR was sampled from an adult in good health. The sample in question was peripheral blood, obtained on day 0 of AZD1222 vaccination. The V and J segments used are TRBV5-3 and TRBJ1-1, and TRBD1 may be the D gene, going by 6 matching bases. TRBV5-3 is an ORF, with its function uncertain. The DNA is TGTGCCAGAAGCTTAGGACAGATAAAGAACACTGAAGCTTTCTTT. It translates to CARSLGQIKNTEAFF.